This entry is about one T cell receptor beta chain. Its target is not known. This sample was included in a study of molecular identifiers for immune sequencing clone quantification. Turning to the study itself: Replicate experiments took RNA from around 20,000 or 100,000 naive CD8 cells, divided it five ways and sequenced four. Study-level results: Clones exceeding 20 RNA copies carried over 99% of effector molecules but under 1% of naive-cell molecules.

The length of the CDR3 is 14 residues. Germline CDR1 reads MNHNS; CDR2 reads SASEGT. The V gene lost 4 bases and the J gene lost 2 bases, with 12 bases spanning the gap. TCR libraries were built in bulk with a published protocol and specific TCR primers. In TCRdb, the PCR reads were re-called with MiXCR into one record per CDR3 protein. The sample contains about half a million distinct CDR3 sequences, roughly 23% of which appear only once. Isolation of naive CD8 T cells was achieved by sorting on a CD8+CD4-CCR7+CD45RA+ phenotype. This receptor was identified in a human donor in good health. Some libraries in this study had Jurkat cell RNA spiked in. Sequencing input: naive CD8+ T cells from blood, with Jurkat cell RNA spiked in. As for subset: FACS-sorted CD8+CD4-CCR7+CD45RA+ naive T cells. The J gene is TRBJ2-7, the V gene TRBV6-1; D perhaps matches TRBD1 (7 bases). CDR3 coding DNA: TGTGCCAGCAGTGCCCAGGGGGGAACCTACGAGCAGTACTTC. Protein sequence: CASSAQGGTYEQYF.